The 18 T cell receptor beta chains below were found in one sample sequenced in a study of T cells in women clearing cervical HPV infection. TCRdb keeps only in-frame clones here, not all; method: immunoSEQ multiplex PCR. The sample includes approximately 49,000 clones. Material: blood buffy coat. Receptors originate from a woman aged 18 to 75 with a cervical HPV16 infection that either progressed to CIN3+ or cleared (not recorded which).

With respect to this clone: The read finishes 3 residues shy of the CDR3 end, and the germline J gene is used to complete it. The chain links TRBV5-4 to TRBJ1-3, with D uncertain. The CDR3 spans 14 residues. Germline CDR1 and CDR2: SGHNT and YYREEE (reference sequence). V lost 1 base to trimming and J lost 0 bases, with 5 bases between them. CDR3 sequence reads: CASSLPGSGNTIYF. CDR3 DNA (partial): TGTGCCAGCAGCTTGCCCGGCTCTGGAAACACC.

To note about this clone: The read comes to an end 3 residues before the CDR3 does, leaving the germline J gene to fill in the end. The chain links TRBV28 to TRBJ1-5; D may be TRBD1 (5 bases). Per germline, CDR1 MDHEN and CDR2 SYDVKM. The CDR3 totals 15 residues. Trimming removed 5 bases at V and 4 bases at J, with 15 bases between. This CDR3 is CASSPRGVGNQPQHF. The CDR3 bases that were read are TGTGCCAGCAGTCCCCGGGGGGTAGGAAATCAGCCC.

In regard to this clone: One junction end does not reproduce the germline sequence, and a read error may be involved. The CDR3 extends 3 residues past the end of the read, so its final part is completed from the germline J gene. The J gene is TRBJ1-2, the V gene TRBV30, with D perhaps TRBD1 (5 bases). Germline values: CDR1 GTSNPN, CDR2 SVGIG (reference sequence). This CDR3 has 12 residues. The sequenced CDR3 bases are TGTGCCCGGAGGGAGGGGAACTATGGC. It is translated as CARREGNYG. From start to end, the CDR3 is CARREGNYGYTF.

In regard to this clone: The DNA ends 3 residues before the CDR3 does, and the rest of the CDR3 is filled in from the germline J gene. The chain has TRBV18 and TRBJ2-7; 9 bases fit TRBD1. Germline CDR1 is KGHSH and CDR2 is LQKENI. V shed 1 base and J 3 bases; nucleotides not matched to a gene: 4. The CDR3 sequence is 15 residues long. CDR3 region: CASSPRTGAHYEQYF. The DNA read from the CDR3 is TGTGCCAGCTCACCACGGACAGGGGCGCACTACGAG.

About this clone itself: Read data end 3 residues before the CDR3 end; the end is taken from the germline J gene. The chain joins TRBV28 to TRBJ2-5; the match to TRBD1 covers 8 bases. Germline lookup yields CDR1 MDHEN and CDR2 SYDVKM. This CDR3 is 15 amino acids long. Trimming cost V 5 bases and J 4 bases; bases outside gene matches: 9. The DNA read from the CDR3 is TGTGCCAGCAGTCATACCCCAGGGGGCGCAGAGACC. Its translation is CASSHTPGGAET. The entire CDR3 sequence reads CASSHTPGGAETQYF. Full variable domain (outside the CDR3, taken from reference TRBV28 and TRBJ2-5): DVKVTQSSRYLVKRTGEKVFLECVQDMDHENMFWYRQDPGLGLRLIYFSYDVKMKEKGDIPEGYSVSREKKERFSLILESASTNQTSMYLCASSHTPGGAETQYFGPGTRLLVL.

Worth noting for this clone: The read stops 3 residues short of the end of the CDR3; the missing end is completed from the germline J gene. V and J are TRBV28 and TRBJ2-3; 14 nucleotides match TRBD2. The CDR3 spans 17 residues. The V gene's germline CDR1 is MDHEN and CDR2 SYDVKM. After removal of 5 bases from V and 5 bases from J, the junction contained 9 bases not matched to a gene. CDR3 protein: CASSLNTGTSGRDTQYF. The sequenced CDR3 bases are TGTGCCAGCAGTCTCAATACCGGGACTAGCGGGAGAGATACG.

In the case of this clone: The read stops 3 residues short of the end of the CDR3; the missing end is completed from the germline J gene. The V call is TRBV5-1, the J call TRBJ2-7; 9 bases agree with TRBD2. Germline V gene sequence: CDR1 SGHRS, CDR2 YFSETQ. CDR3 length equals 15 residues. Unmatched junction bases numbered 4, after V lost 1 base and J lost 2 bases. CDR3 bases read: TGCGCCAGCAGCTTGACTAGCGGGCCGACCTACGAG. It is translated as CASSLTSGPTYE. The CDR3 as a whole reads CASSLTSGPTYEQYF.

Comments on this clone: At one end the junction does not follow the germline gene, possibly because of a read error. The CDR3 extends 3 residues past the end of the read, so its final part is completed from the germline J gene. This rearrangement joins TRBV4-2 to TRBJ1-5, with 8 nucleotides matching TRBD1. The length of the CDR3 is 15 residues. CDR1 and CDR2 from the germline V gene are LGHNA and YNFKEQ. CDR3 bases read: TGCGCCAGCAGCACCTGGACAGGGAAAGGACAGCCC. Translation gives CASSTWTGKGQP. The entire CDR3 sequence reads CASSTWTGKGQPQHF.

As concerns this clone: The CDR3 goes on 3 residues after the read ends, and that part is filled in from the germline J gene. The rearrangement links TRBV20-1 to TRBJ2-7, with 8 nucleotides matching TRBD1. V lost 5 bases and J lost 3; bases outside the gene matches: 12. Germline CDR1 is DFQATT and CDR2 is SNEGSKA (reference sequence). The CDR3 is 15 residues long. The CDR3 spells CSAEPPGQESYEQYF. The covered CDR3 bases are TGCAGTGCTGAACCTCCGGGACAGGAGAGCTACGAG.

Comments on this clone: Read coverage stops 3 residues before the CDR3 terminus; the germline J gene supplies the remainder. The rearrangement uses TRBV5-1 and TRBJ2-3; D is perhaps TRBD2 (5 bases). Germline CDR1 and CDR2: SGHRS and YFSETQ. Between the trimmed V and J ends, which lost 2 bases and 0 bases, there was a span of 13 bases. The CDR3 loop spans 16 amino acids. The CDR3 here is CASSFGLPLSTDTQYF. The DNA read from the CDR3 is TGCGCCAGCAGCTTCGGACTCCCCCTTAGCACAGATACG.

A word on this clone: The DNA ends 3 residues before the CDR3 does, and the rest of the CDR3 is filled in from the germline J gene. This sequence joins TRBV19 and TRBJ2-2; 7 nucleotides line up with TRBD1. There are 13 residues in the CDR3. The trim removed 6 bases at V and 6 bases at J, leaving 4 bases unmatched. CDR1 is LNHDA, CDR2 SQIVND, per germline (reference sequence). CDR3 DNA (partial): TGTGCCAGTAGGACAGGGTTGGCCGGGGAG. Amino acid sequence: CASRTGLAGE. From start to end, the CDR3 is CASRTGLAGELFF.

Worth noting for this clone: The read falls 3 residues short of the CDR3 end, and the missing part is taken from the germline J gene. The J gene is TRBJ1-6, the V gene TRBV30, with a tentative D call TRBD1 (6 bases). The ends were cut back, 2 bases at V and 0 bases at J, with 14 bases in the middle. Germline CDR1 and CDR2: GTSNPN and SVGIG (reference sequence). The CDR3 sequence is 17 residues long. CDR3 amino acids: CAWSQGRGSSYNSPLHF. CDR3 DNA (partial): TGTGCCTGGAGTCAGGGGCGGGGGAGCTCCTATAATTCACCC.

Note on this clone: The CDR3 end falls 3 residues outside the read, so it is completed with the germline J gene. The chain couples TRBV19 to TRBJ2-3, with D unclear. V shed 2 bases and J shed 6 bases, with 9 bases lying between them. From germline, CDR1 is LNHDA and CDR2 SQIVND (reference sequence). CDR3 length equals 13 residues. CDR3 DNA, as far as it was read: TGTGCCAGTAGTATATTAGTGGGCGATACG. Translation: CASSILVGDT. The whole CDR3 protein reads CASSILVGDTQYF.

Turning to this clone: The observed sequence ends 3 residues before the CDR3 terminus, with the missing tail filled in from the germline J gene. The rearrangement links TRBV7-6 to TRBJ1-3, with D tentatively TRBD1 (5 bases). The CDR3 contains 13 residues. Per germline, CDR1 SGHVS and CDR2 FNYEAQ. V was clipped by 5 bases and J by 8 bases, with 13 bases between them. CDR3 amino acids: CASSPDSQDTIYF. CDR3 DNA, as far as it was read: TGTGCCAGCAGCCCAGACAGTCAGGACACC.

The CDR3 protein is CASSATGGGDTEAFF. The CDR3 bases that were read are TGTGCCAGTAGTGCCACAGGGGGGGGTGATACTGAA. The chain links TRBV19 to TRBJ1-1, with 8 positions matching TRBD1. The CDR3 extends 3 residues past the end of the read, so its final part is completed from the germline J gene. V trimming: 5 bases; J trimming: 5 bases; junction bases outside the gene matches: 10. The germline gives CDR1 LNHDA, CDR2 SQIVND (reference sequence). This CDR3 is 15 amino acids long. Using reference TRBV19 and TRBJ1-1 for the parts outside the CDR3, the full variable domain is DGGITQSPKYLFRKEGQNVTLSCEQNLNHDAMYWYRQDPGQGLRLIYYSQIVNDFQKGDIAEGYSVSREKKESFPLTVTSAQKNPTAFYLCASSATGGGDTEAFFGQGTRLTVV.

A remark on this clone: Read sequence stops 3 residues before the CDR3 end, and the germline J gene provides the missing end. This chain links TRBV19 with TRBJ2-7; 9 nucleotides match TRBD1. Germline CDR1 reads LNHDA; CDR2 reads SQIVND (reference sequence). The CDR3 spans 13 residues. Unmatched junction bases numbered 1, after V lost 4 bases and J lost 3 bases. The CDR3 spells CASSTDRGYEQYF. The sequenced part of the CDR3 DNA is TGTGCCAGTAGTACGGACAGGGGCTACGAG. Looking up the rest from reference TRBV19 and TRBJ2-7 gives the full variable domain: DGGITQSPKYLFRKEGQNVTLSCEQNLNHDAMYWYRQDPGQGLRLIYYSQIVNDFQKGDIAEGYSVSREKKESFPLTVTSAQKNPTAFYLCASSTDRGYEQYFGPGTRLTVT.

On this clone: Read coverage stops 3 residues before the CDR3 terminus; the germline J gene supplies the remainder. The chain combines TRBV20-1 with TRBJ1-5, with D maybe TRBD1 (6 bases). Germline-derived CDR1 and CDR2 are DFQATT and SNEGSKA (reference sequence). Trimming removed 0 bases at V and 6 bases at J, with 18 bases between. This CDR3 comprises 16 residues. CDR3 loop: CSARDFLGGLGQPQHF. Incomplete CDR3 DNA: TGCAGTGCTAGAGATTTCCTAGGGGGACTAGGTCAGCCC.

A remark on this clone: At one end the junction does not follow the germline gene, possibly because of a read error. The read comes to an end 3 residues before the CDR3 does, leaving the germline J gene to fill in the end. V usage is TRBV19 and J usage is TRBJ2-3, with 11 bases that match TRBD2. CDR1 and CDR2 from the germline V gene are LNHDA and SQIVND (reference sequence). This CDR3 has 15 amino acids. The DNA read from the CDR3 is TGTGCCTGTAGCGGGAGGGCCCGGGGTGGAGATACG. Translating gives CACSGRARGGDT. The CDR3 in its entirety is CACSGRARGGDTQYF.